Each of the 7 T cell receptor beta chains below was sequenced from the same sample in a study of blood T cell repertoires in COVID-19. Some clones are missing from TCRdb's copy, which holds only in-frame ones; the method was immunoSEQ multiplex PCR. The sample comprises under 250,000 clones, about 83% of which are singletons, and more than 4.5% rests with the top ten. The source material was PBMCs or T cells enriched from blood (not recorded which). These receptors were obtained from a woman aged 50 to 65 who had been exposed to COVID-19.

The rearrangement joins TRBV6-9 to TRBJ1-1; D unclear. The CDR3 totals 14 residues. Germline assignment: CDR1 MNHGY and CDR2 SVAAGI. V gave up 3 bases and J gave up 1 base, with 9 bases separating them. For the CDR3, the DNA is TGTGCCAGCAGTTACCCGGGTCGGAACACTGAAGCTTTCTTT. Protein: CASSYPGRNTEAFF.

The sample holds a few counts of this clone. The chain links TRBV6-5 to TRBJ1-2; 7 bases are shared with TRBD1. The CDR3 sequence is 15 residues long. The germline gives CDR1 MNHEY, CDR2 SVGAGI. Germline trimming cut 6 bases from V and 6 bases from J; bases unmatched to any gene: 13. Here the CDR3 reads CASRPRQGFAHGYTF. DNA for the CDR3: TGTGCCAGCAGGCCCAGACAGGGATTCGCCCATGGCTACACCTTC.

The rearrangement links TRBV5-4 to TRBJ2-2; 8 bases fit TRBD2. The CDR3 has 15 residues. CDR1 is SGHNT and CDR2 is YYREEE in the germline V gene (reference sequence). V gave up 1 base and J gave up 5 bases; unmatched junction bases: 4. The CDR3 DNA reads TGTGCCAGCAGCTTGCTAGCGGGTGAAACCGGGGAGCTGTTTTTT. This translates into CASSLLAGETGELFF. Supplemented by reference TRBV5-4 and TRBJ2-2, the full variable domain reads ETGVTQSPTHLIKTRGQQVTLRCSSQSGHNTVSWYQQALGQGPQFIFQYYREEENGRGNFPPRFSGLQFPNYSSELNVNALELDDSALYLCASSLLAGETGELFFGEGSRLTVL.

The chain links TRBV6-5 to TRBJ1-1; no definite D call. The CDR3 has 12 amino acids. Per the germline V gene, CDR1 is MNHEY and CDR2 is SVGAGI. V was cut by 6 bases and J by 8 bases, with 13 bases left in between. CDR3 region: CASRRESGEAFF. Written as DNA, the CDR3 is TGTGCCAGCAGGCGGGAGTCCGGGGAAGCTTTCTTT.

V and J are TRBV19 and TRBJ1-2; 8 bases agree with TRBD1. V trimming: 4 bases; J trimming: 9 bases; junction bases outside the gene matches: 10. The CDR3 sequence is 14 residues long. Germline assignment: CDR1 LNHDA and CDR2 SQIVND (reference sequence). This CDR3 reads CASSTHRDRFRYTF. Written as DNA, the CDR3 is TGTGCCAGTAGTACACACCGGGACAGGTTTCGCTACACCTTC.

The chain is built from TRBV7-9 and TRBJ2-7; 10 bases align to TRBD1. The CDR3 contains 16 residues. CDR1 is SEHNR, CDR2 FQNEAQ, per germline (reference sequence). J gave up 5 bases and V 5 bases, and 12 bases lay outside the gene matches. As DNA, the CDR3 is TGTGCCAGCAGCCATCTAGGGGACAGGGGCCCCCACGAGCAGTACTTC. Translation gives CASSHLGDRGPHEQYF.

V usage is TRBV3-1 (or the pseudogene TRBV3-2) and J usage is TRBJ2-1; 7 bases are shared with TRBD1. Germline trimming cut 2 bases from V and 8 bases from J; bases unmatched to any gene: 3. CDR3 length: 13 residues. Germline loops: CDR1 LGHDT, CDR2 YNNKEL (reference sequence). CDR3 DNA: TGTGCCAGCAGCCAAAACCAGGGGGATGAGCAGTTCTTC. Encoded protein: CASSQNQGDEQFF.